This TCR beta chain was captured in a study of identical twins. General observations from the study: Sharing of beta out-of-frame sequences by twins showed a weaker excess. Invariant populations such as MAIT and iNKT cells could partly muddle zero-insertion analyses. There was more out-of-frame TCR alpha sharing in monozygotic twins than models estimated.

This clonotype was counted only a few times. The antigen remains undetermined. A universal primer site was added by template switching, and unique molecular identifiers were carried by the cDNA. TCRdb reanalysed the 5' RACE reads using MiXCR and keeps one entry per CDR3 protein. Here the sample spans approximately 620,000 distinct CDR3 sequences, 8% to 9% being singletons. A further study also used this sample, focusing on yellow fever vaccine responses in identical twins.

The sequenced sample consisted of PBMCs. The sequence derives from a woman between 18 and 30 years old in good health.

CDR3 amino acids: CATSDSLDSSNQPQHF. CDR3 in DNA: TGTGCCACCAGTGATTCGCTTGACAGTAGCAATCAGCCCCAGCATTTT. The chain links TRBV24-1 to TRBJ1-5; D might be TRBD1 (5 bases). The V gene lost 2 bases and the J gene lost 0 bases, with 10 bases spanning the gap. Germline CDR1 is KGHDR and CDR2 is SFDVKD. The CDR3 sequence is 16 residues long.